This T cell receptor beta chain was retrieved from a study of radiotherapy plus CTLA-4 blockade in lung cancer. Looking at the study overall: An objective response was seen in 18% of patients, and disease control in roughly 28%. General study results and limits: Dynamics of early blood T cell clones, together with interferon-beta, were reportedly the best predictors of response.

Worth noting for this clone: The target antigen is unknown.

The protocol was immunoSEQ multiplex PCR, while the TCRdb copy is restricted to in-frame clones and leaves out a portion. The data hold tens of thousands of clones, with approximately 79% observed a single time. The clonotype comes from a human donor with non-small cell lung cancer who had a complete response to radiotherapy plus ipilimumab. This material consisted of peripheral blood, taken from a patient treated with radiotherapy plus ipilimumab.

CDR3 in amino acids: CASSLDRRDRGQMSSYNEQFF. As DNA, the CDR3 is TGCGCCAGCAGCTTGGATCGAAGGGACAGAGGCCAAATGAGCTCCTACAATGAGCAGTTCTTC. The rearrangement joins TRBV5-1 to TRBJ2-1, with TRBD1 identical over 7 bases. The CDR3 runs to 21 residues. Trimming at V came to 0 bases and at J to 0 bases, leaving 18 bases not matched to a gene. CDR1 is SGHRS, CDR2 YFSETQ, per germline.